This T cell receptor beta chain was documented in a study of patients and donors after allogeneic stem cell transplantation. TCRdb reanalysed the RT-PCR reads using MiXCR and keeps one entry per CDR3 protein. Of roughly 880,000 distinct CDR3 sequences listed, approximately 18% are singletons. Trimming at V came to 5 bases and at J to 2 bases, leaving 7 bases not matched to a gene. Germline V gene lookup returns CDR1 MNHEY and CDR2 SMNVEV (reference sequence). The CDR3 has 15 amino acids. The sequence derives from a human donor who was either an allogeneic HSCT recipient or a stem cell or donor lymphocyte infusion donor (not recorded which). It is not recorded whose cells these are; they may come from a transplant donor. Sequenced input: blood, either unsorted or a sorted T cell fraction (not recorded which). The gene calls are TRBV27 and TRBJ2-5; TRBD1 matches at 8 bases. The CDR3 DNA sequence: TGTGCCAGCAGTACCCTCCGGGACAGGCAAGAGACCCAGTACTTC. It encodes CASSTLRDRQETQYF.